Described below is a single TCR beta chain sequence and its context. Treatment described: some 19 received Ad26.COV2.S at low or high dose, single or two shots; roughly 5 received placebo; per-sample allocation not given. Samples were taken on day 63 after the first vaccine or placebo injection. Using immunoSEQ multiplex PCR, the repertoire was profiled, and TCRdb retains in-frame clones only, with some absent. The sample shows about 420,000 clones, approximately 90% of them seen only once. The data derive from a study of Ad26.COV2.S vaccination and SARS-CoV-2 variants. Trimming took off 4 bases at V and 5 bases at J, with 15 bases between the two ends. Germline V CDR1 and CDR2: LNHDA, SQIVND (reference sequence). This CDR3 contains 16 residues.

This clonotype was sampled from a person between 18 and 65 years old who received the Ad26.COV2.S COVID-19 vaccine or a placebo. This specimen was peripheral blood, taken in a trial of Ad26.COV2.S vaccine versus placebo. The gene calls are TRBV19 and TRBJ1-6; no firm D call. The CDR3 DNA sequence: TGTGCCAGTAGTACCCCCCGCGAATCAAATAATTCACCCCTCCACTTT. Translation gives CASSTPRESNNSPLHF.